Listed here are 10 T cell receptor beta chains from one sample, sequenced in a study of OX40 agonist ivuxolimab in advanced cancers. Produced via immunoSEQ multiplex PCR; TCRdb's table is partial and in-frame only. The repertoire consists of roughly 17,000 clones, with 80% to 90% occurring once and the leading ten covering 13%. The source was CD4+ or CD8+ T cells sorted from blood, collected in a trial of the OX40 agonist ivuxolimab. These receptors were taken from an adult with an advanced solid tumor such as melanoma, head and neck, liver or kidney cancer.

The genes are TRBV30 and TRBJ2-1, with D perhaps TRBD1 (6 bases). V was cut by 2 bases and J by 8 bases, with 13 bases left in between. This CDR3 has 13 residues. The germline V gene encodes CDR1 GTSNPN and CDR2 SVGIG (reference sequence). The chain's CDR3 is CAWSSGTTHEQFF. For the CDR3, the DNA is TGTGCCTGGAGTTCCGGGACAACCCATGAGCAGTTCTTC.

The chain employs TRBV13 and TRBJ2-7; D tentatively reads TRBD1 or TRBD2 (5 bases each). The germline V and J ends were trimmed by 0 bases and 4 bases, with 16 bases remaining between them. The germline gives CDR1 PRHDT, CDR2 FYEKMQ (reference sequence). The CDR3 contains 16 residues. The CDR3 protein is CASSLGGQGVVYEQYF. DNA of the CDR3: TGTGCCAGCAGCTTAGGCGGGCAGGGAGTAGTGTACGAGCAGTACTTC.

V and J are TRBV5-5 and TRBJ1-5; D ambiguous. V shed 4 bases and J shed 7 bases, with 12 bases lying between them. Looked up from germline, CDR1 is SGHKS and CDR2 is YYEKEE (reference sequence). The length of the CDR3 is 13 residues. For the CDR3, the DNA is TGTGCCAGCAGCCTATATGGCGGGCAGCCCCAGCATTTT. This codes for CASSLYGGQPQHF.

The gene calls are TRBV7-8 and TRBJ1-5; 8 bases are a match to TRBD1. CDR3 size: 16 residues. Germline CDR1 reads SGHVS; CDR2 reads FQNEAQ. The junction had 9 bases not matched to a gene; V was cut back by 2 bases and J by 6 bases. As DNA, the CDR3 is TGTGCCAGCAGCTTACAGGGGGCGGTAAGAGGTCAGCCCCAGCATTTT. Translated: CASSLQGAVRGQPQHF.

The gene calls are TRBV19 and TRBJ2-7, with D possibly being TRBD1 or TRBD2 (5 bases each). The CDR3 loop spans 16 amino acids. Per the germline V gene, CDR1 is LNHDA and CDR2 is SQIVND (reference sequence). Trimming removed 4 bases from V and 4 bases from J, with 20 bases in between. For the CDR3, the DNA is TGTGCCAGTAGTACCTGGACATCACGGGGCCGATACGAGCAGTACTTC. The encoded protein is CASSTWTSRGRYEQYF.

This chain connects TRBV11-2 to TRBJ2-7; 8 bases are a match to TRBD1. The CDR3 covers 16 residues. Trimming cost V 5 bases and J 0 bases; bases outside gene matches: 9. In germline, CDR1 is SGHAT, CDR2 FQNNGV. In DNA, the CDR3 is TGTGCCAGCAGCACCGCGGACAGGGCGACCTCCTACGAGCAGTACTTC. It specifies CASSTADRATSYEQYF. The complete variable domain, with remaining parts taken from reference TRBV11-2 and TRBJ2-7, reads EAGVAQSPRYKIIEKRQSVAFWCNPISGHATLYWYQQILGQGPKLLIQFQNNGVVDDSQLPKDRFSAERLKGVDSTLKIQPAKLEDSAVYLCASSTADRATSYEQYFGPGTRLTVT.

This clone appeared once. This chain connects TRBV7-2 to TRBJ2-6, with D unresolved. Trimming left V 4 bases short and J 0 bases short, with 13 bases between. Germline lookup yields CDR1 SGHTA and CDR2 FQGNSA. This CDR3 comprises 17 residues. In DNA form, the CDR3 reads TGTGCCAGCAGCTCCATGCCCGGACGCTCTGGGGCCAACGTCCTGACTTTC. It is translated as CASSSMPGRSGANVLTF.

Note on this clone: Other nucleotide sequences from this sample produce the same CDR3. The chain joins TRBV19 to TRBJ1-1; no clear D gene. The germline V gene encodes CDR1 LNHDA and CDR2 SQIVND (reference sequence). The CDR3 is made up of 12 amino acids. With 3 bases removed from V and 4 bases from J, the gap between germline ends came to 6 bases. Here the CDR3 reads CASSIGSTEAFF. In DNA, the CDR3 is TGTGCCAGTAGTATTGGAAGCACTGAAGCTTTCTTT.

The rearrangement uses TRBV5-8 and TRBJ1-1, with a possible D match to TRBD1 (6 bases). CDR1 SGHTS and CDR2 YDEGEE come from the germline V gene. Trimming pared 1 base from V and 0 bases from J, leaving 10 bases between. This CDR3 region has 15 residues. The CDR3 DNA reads TGTGCCAGCAGCTTGCCTGACAGGATGAACACTGAAGCTTTCTTT. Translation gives CASSLPDRMNTEAFF.

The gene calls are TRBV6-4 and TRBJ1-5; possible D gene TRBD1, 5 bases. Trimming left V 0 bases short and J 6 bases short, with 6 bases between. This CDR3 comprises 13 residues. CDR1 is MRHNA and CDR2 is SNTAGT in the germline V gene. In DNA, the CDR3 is TGTGCCAGCAGTGACTCGAGGGGTCAGCCCCAGCATTTT. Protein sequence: CASSDSRGQPQHF.